The entry that follows covers one T cell receptor (beta chain) sequence. Its antigen is unidentified. The sample originates from a study of T cell responses to AZD1222 COVID-19 vaccine. Findings of the study overall: Spike as a whole was targeted by vaccine-associated CD4 TCRs, dominant at 160-218 and 743-854. Most donors were white British and more were female, and clonal diversity was possibly underestimated.

Germline-derived CDR1 and CDR2 are SEHNR and FQNEAQ (reference sequence). The CDR3 consists of 14 residues. The V end lost 5 bases, the J end lost 0 bases, and 11 bases lay between the germline ends. Some clones are missing from TCRdb's copy, which holds only in-frame ones; the method was immunoSEQ multiplex PCR. This table has over 90,000 clones, roughly 88% appearing once. The V gene is TRBV7-9, the J gene TRBJ2-7; weak D call: TRBD1 (6 bases). The TCR was taken from an adult who received the AZD1222 COVID-19 vaccine. The specimen was peripheral blood, collected 28 days after the second AZD1222 dose. CDR3 sequence: CASSPWTASYEQYF. The CDR3 coding sequence is TGTGCCAGCAGCCCCTGGACAGCCTCCTACGAGCAGTACTTC. Based on the CDR3 plus reference TRBV7-9 and TRBJ2-7, the full variable domain is DTGVSQNPRHKITKRGQNVTFRCDPISEHNRLYWYRQTLGQGPEFLTYFQNEAQLEKSRLLSDRFSAERPKGSFSTLEIQRTEQGDSAMYLCASSPWTASYEQYFGPGTRLTVT.